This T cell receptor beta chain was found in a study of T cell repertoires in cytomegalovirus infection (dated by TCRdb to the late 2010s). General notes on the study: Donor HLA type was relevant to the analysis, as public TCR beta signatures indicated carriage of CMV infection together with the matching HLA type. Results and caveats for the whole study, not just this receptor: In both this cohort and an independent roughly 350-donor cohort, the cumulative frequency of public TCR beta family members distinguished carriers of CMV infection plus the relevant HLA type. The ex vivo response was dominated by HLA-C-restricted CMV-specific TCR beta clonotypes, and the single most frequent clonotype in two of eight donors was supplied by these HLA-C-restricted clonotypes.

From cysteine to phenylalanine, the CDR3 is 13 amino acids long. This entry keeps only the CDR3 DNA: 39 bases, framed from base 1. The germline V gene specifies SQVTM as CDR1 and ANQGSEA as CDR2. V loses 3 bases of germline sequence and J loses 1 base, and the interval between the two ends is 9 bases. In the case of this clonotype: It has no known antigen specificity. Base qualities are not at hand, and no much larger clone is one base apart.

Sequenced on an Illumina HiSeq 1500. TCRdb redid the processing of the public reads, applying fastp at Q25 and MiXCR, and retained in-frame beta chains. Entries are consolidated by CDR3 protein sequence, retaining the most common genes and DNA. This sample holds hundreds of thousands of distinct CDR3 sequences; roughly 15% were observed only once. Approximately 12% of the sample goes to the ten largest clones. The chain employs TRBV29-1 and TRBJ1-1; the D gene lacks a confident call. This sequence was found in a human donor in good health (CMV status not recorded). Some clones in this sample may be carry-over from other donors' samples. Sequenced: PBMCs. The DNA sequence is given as TGCAGCGTTGATGGGGTCCAGAACACTGAAGCTTTCTTT. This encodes CSVDGVQNTEAFF.